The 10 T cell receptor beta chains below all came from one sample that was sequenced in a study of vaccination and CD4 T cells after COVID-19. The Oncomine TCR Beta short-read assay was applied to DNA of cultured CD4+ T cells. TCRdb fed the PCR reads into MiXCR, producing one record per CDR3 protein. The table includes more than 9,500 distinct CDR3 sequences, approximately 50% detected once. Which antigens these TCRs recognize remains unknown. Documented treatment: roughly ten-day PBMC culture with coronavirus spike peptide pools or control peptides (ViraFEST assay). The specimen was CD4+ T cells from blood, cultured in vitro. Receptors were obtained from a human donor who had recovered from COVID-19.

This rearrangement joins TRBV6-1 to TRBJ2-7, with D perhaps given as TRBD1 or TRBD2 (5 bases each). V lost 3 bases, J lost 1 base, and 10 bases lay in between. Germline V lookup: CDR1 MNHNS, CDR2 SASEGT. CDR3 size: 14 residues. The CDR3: CASSDRWGSYEQYF. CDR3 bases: TGTGCCAGCAGTGATCGTTGGGGGTCCTACGAGCAGTACTTC.

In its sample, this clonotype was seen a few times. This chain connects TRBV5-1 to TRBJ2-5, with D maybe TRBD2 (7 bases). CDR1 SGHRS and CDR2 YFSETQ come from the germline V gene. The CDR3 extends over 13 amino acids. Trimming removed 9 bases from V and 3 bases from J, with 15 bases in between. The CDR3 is CATSLGGEETQYF. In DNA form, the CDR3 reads TGCGCCACTAGCCTAGGGGGGGAAGAGACCCAGTACTTC.

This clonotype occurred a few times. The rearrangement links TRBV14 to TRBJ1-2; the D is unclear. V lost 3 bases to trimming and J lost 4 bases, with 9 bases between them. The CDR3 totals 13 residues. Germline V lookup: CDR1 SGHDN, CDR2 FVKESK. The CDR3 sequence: CASSHGEVYGYTF. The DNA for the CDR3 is TGTGCCAGCAGCCACGGTGAGGTCTATGGCTACACCTTC.

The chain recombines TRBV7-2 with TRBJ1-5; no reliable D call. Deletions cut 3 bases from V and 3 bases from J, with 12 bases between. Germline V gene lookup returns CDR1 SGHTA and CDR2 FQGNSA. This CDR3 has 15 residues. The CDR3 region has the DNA TGTGCCAGCAGCTTTAGGTCGGGCACCAATCAGCCCCAGCATTTT. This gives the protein CASSFRSGTNQPQHF.

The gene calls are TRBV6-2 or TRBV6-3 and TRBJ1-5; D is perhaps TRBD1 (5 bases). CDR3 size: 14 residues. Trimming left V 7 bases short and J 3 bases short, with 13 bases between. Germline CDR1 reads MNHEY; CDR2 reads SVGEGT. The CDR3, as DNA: TGTGCCAGCAAGGCAGGGACGCTCAATCAGCCCCAGCATTTT. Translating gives CASKAGTLNQPQHF.

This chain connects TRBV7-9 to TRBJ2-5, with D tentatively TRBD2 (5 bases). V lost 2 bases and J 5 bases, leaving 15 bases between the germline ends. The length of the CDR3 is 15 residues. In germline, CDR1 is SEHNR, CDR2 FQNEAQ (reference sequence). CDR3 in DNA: TGTGCCAGCAGCTTAAAGAGGGCCCTGCTCGAGACCCAGTACTTC. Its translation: CASSLKRALLETQYF.

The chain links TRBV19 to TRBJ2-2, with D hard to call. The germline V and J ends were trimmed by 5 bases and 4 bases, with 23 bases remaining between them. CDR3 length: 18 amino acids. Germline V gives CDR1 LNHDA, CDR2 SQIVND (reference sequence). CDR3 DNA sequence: TGTGCCAGTAGTGTCCTACGTCTCCTAGGCTGGGGCACCGGGGAGCTGTTTTTT. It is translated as CASSVLRLLGWGTGELFF.

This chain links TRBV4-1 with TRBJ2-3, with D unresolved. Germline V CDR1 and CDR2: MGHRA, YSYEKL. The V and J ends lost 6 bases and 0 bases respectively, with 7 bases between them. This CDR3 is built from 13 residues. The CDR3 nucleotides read TGCGCCAGCAGACCAGTTAGCACAGATACGCAGTATTTT. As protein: CASRPVSTDTQYF.

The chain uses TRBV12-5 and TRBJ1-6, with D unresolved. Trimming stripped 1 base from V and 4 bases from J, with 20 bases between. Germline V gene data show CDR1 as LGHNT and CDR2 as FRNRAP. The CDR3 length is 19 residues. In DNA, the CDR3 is TGTGCTAGTGGTTTGGGGGTCCCATGGTTGGCAGCTTATAATTCACCCCTCCACTTT. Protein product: CASGLGVPWLAAYNSPLHF.

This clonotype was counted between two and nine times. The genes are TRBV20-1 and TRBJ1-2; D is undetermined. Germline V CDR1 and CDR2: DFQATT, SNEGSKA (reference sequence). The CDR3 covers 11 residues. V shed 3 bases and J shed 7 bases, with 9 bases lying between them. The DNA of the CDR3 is TGCAGTGCTAGTCTGAGCTCTGGCTACACCTTC. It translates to CSASLSSGYTF.